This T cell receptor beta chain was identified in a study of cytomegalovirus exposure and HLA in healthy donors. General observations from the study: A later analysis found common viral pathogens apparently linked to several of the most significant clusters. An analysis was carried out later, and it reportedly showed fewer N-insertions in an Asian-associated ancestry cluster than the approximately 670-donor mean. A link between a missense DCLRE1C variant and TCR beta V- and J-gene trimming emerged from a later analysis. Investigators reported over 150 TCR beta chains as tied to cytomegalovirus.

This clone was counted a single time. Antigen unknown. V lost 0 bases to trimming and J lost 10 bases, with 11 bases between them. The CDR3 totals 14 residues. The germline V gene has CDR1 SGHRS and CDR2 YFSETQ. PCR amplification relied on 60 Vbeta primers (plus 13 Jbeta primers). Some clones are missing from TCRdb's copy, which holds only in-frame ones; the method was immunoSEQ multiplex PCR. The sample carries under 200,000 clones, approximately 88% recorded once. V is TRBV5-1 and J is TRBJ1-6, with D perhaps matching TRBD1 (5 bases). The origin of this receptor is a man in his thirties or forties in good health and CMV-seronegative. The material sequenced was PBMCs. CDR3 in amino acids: CASSLGAGSSPLHF. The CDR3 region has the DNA TGCGCCAGCAGCTTGGGGGCAGGGTCATCACCCCTCCACTTT.